The present T cell receptor (beta chain) was sequenced within a study of T cells in Graves' hyperthyroidism and ophthalmopathy. This clonotype was detected a few times. The antigen remains undetermined. Regarding the study as a whole: Most thyroid clonotypes expanded above 0.001 were also detected in blood.

Deletions cut 0 bases from V and 5 bases from J, with 13 bases between. Germline loops: CDR1 LNHNV, CDR2 YYDKDF (reference sequence). This CDR3 is 15 amino acids long. Based on clinical symptoms, serum thyroxine and TRAb, thyroid ultrasound and orbital computed tomography, diagnoses were reached. Researchers took RNA transcripts and amplified the TCR beta CDR3 regions from them. The TCR CDR3 was amplified in a first-round RT-PCR using the HTBI primer set. TCRdb called the multiplex PCR reads again in MiXCR, with one record for every CDR3 protein. The repertoire consists of roughly 700,000 distinct CDR3 sequences, with roughly 17% occurring once and the leading ten covering roughly a sixth.

V is TRBV15 and J is TRBJ2-5, with a possible D match to TRBD2 (5 bases). The TCR was taken from a man between 50 and 59 years old with Graves' hyperthyroidism. Material for sequencing was blood. The CDR3 nucleotides read TGTGCCACCAGCAGAGATTATACGGGAATGGAGACCCAGTACTTC. It yields the protein CATSRDYTGMETQYF.